This T cell receptor beta chain came from a study of OX40 agonist ivuxolimab in advanced cancers. In terms of the full investigation: Ivuxolimab was a fully human IgG2 agonistic monoclonal antibody targeting the costimulatory receptor OX40 (CD134). Partial responses occurred in three dose-escalation patients: two with cutaneous melanoma and one with hepatocellular carcinoma. Among the approximately 50 dose-escalation patients, about 20 had hepatocellular carcinoma, 15 or so melanoma, 9 renal cell carcinoma and 9 head and neck cancer. Intravenous ivuxolimab was administered to patients every 2 weeks at six dose levels: 0.01, 0.1, 0.3, 1.5, 3 and 10 mg/kg. The monotherapy dose-escalation portion (N ≈ 50 patients) of the phase I ivuxolimab trial is reported in the paper. The point of sequencing TCRbeta in the periphery was to test whether ivuxolimab changed TCR sequence diversity and drove clonal T-cell expansion. The dose-escalation cohort was about 86% male with a mean age of about 54 years, ranging from roughly 20 to 80. Prior anti-PD-1, anti-PD-L1 or anti-CTLA-4 therapy was permitted, and checkpoint inhibitors had been received by under 50% of dose-escalation patients. Overall study outcomes, separate from this receptor: Low levels of normalized T-cell clonal expansion were also shown by some nonresponding patients. Clonal expansion of both CD4+ and CD8+ blood T cells was observed from baseline to week 6 at doses 0.1 to 3.0 mg/kg. Antigen specificity was not determined for the clonally expanded peripheral T cells. In the 0.1-3.0 mg/kg groups, partial responders had among the lowest normalized peripheral clonal expansion, particularly in CD8+ T cells. After ivuxolimab, more expanded clones were found on average in CD8+ T cells than in CD4+ T cells.

Taken from cysteine to phenylalanine, the CDR3 has 14 residues. Here the CDR3 DNA is all that survives: 42 bases in frame from base 1. V is clipped by 1 base and J by 7 bases, and the sequence between their germline boundaries is 13 bases long. Per the germline V gene, SGHAT is the CDR1 and FQNNGV is the CDR2. Remarks on this clone: The antigen this receptor binds is unknown. Base qualities are missing; no much larger clone stands one base away.

For sequencing of the TCRbeta CDR3 region, genomic DNA was extracted from the sorted cells. The immunoSEQ Assay was used to sequence the TCRbeta CDR3 regions. The source is immuneACCESS, and TCRdb retained only in-frame sequences with V and J called. Part of the clones is not carried over; for the studies checked, unresolved V genes explain less than half of this, and the remainder is unexplained. The table for this sample lists 11,000 to 15,000 clones; around nine tenths of them were counted only once. The ten top clones hold roughly 6.3% of the sample. The trial excluded patients who had a history of autoimmune disease or who were on systemic immunosuppression. Peripheral blood for TCR sequencing was collected from all dose cohorts at baseline, on cycle 4 day 1, and on cycle 7 day 1. Samples were obtained from an open-label, multicenter, first-in-human phase I dose-escalation trial of ivuxolimab. Adults with locally advanced or metastatic melanoma, renal cell, hepatocellular, or head and neck squamous cell carcinoma were enrolled in the trial. Before TCR sequencing, CD4+ and CD8+ T cells were separately sorted from peripheral blood.

The receptor comes from an adult with an advanced solid tumor such as melanoma, head and neck, liver or kidney cancer. Recombination linked TRBV11-2 to TRBJ1-2, with TRBD1 as a weak D call on 5 bases. The sequences come from CD4+ or CD8+ T cells sorted from blood, collected in a trial of the OX40 agonist ivuxolimab. The DNA sequence follows: TGTGCCAGCAGCTTAGTACAGGACGGTCGTGGCTACACCTTC. This translates into CASSLVQDGRGYTF.